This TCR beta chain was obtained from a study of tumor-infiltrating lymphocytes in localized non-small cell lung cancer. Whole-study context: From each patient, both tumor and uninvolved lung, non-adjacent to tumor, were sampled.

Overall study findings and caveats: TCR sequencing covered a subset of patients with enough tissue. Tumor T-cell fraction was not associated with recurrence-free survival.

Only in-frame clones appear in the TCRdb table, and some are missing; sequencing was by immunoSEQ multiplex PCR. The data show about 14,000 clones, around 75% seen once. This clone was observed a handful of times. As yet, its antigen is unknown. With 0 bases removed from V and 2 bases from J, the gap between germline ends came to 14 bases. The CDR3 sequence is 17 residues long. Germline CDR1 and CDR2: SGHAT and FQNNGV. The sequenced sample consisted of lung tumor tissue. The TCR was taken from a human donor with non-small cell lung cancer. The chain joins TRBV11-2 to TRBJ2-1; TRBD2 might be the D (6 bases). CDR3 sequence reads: CASSLDRAGRAYNEQFF. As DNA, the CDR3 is TGTGCCAGCAGCTTAGATCGGGCGGGACGGGCCTACAATGAGCAGTTCTTC.